The 27 T cell receptor beta chains below come from one sample, sequenced in a study of T cell responses to AZD1222 COVID-19 vaccine. Assay used: immunoSEQ multiplex PCR; TCRdb lists only in-frame clones, some missing. The repertoire holds over 100,000 clones, with about 93% as singletons. This specimen consisted of peripheral blood, obtained on day 0 of AZD1222 vaccination. These receptor sequences come from an adult in good health.

As DNA, the CDR3 is TGTGCCACCAGCAGAGATCCCCGCCAGGGGGCCTCGGTCGCGTTGTTTTTT. Protein: CATSRDPRQGASVALFF. V and J are TRBV15 and TRBJ1-4; 8 bases agree with TRBD1. Germline CDR1 LNHNV, CDR2 YYDKDF (reference sequence). CDR3 size: 17 residues. V gave up 0 bases and J gave up 15 bases; unmatched junction bases: 18. Combining the CDR3 with reference TRBV15 and TRBJ1-4 gives the whole variable domain DAMVIQNPRYQVTQFGKPVTLSCSQTLNHNVMYWYQQKSSQAPKLLFHYYDKDFNNEADTPDNFQSRRPNTSFCFLDIRSPGLGDTAMYLCATSRDPRQGASVALFFGSGTQLSVL.

This rearrangement joins TRBV28 to TRBJ1-5; D ambiguous. Germline values: CDR1 MDHEN, CDR2 SYDVKM. V shed 7 bases and J shed 3 bases, with 16 bases lying between them. This CDR3 region has 15 residues. The CDR3 DNA reads as TGTGCCAGCACCCCCGGGTCAGTGGTCAATCAGCCCCAGCATTTT. Translating gives CASTPGSVVNQPQHF. The whole variable domain, filled in from reference TRBV28 and TRBJ1-5, reads DVKVTQSSRYLVKRTGEKVFLECVQDMDHENMFWYRQDPGLGLRLIYFSYDVKMKEKGDIPEGYSVSREKKERFSLILESASTNQTSMYLCASTPGSVVNQPQHFGDGTRLSIL.

This sequence joins TRBV28 and TRBJ2-7, with unresolved D. The V and J ends lost 7 bases and 0 bases respectively, with 10 bases between them. The CDR3 sequence is 13 residues long. In germline, CDR1 is MDHEN, CDR2 SYDVKM. Written as DNA, the CDR3 is TGTGCCAGCATCTCGGACGCCTCCTACGAGCAGTACTTC. Translating it yields CASISDASYEQYF.

The chain uses TRBV18 and TRBJ1-5; 7 bases align to TRBD1. This CDR3 is 16 amino acids long. Losses at the gene ends were 2 bases for V and 8 bases for J; bases not matched to a gene: 12. Germline loops: CDR1 KGHSH, CDR2 LQKENI. The CDR3 is CASSPSLLRDSKPQHF. The CDR3 DNA is TGTGCCAGCTCACCATCGTTACTTCGGGACAGTAAGCCCCAGCATTTT.

The chain is built from TRBV27 and TRBJ2-7; TRBD1 matches at 10 bases. Germline values: CDR1 MNHEY, CDR2 SMNVEV (reference sequence). The CDR3 is made up of 15 amino acids. V lost 2 bases and J lost 3; bases outside the gene matches: 4. CDR3 in amino acids: CASSLGTGDIYEQYF. The CDR3 nucleotides are TGTGCCAGCAGTTTAGGGACAGGGGACATCTACGAGCAGTACTTC.

The chain joins TRBV19 to TRBJ2-7, with D unresolved. The germline CDR1 and CDR2 sequences are LNHDA and SQIVND (reference sequence). Trimming removed 1 base from V and 7 bases from J, with 11 bases in between. This CDR3 spans 13 amino acids. The CDR3 bases are TGTGCCAGTAGTATAGTCGGCTATCGGGAGCAGTACTTC. This encodes CASSIVGYREQYF.

This chain joins TRBV15 and TRBJ1-2, with 7 bases identical to TRBD1. Germline-derived CDR1 and CDR2 are LNHNV and YYDKDF (reference sequence). The length of the CDR3 is 15 residues. The trim removed 0 bases at V and 4 bases at J, leaving 5 bases unmatched. CDR3 DNA sequence: TGTGCCACCAGCAGAGATCGGGACAGCTTCTATGGCTACACCTTC. As protein: CATSRDRDSFYGYTF.

J is TRBJ2-1 and V is TRBV7-9; the D gene is possibly TRBD2 (5 bases). V gave up 1 base and J gave up 6 bases, with 13 bases separating them. The germline V gene has CDR1 SEHNR and CDR2 FQNEAQ (reference sequence). The CDR3 has 15 amino acids. Written as DNA, the CDR3 is TGTGCCAGCAGCTTAGTATTGGCGGGCAGCAATGAGCAGTTCTTC. Translation: CASSLVLAGSNEQFF.

This chain connects TRBV4-2 to TRBJ1-2; 10 bases align to TRBD1. The CDR3 totals 15 residues. V dropped 2 bases and J dropped 5; count of bases not matched to a gene: 5. Germline CDR1 is LGHNA and CDR2 is YNFKEQ. The chain's CDR3 is CASSQIPGQGYGYTF. CDR3 coding DNA: TGTGCCAGCAGCCAAATACCGGGACAGGGGTATGGCTACACCTTC.

V gene TRBV24-1 combines with J gene TRBJ1-5; possibly TRBD1 for D (5 bases). The CDR3 loop spans 14 amino acids. Trimming removed 4 bases at V and 9 bases at J, with 15 bases between. The germline CDR1 and CDR2 sequences are KGHDR and SFDVKD. The CDR3 region is CATSDPGTAGPQHF. Written as DNA, the CDR3 is TGTGCCACCAGTGACCCCGGGACTGCAGGGCCCCAGCATTTT.

The rearrangement uses TRBV2 and TRBJ2-6, with D unresolved. CDR1 and CDR2 from the germline V gene are SNHLY and FYNNEI. CDR3 length equals 14 residues. With 6 bases removed from V and 0 bases from J, the gap between germline ends came to 6 bases. Written as DNA, the CDR3 is TGTGCCAGCAGCAAAGACTCTGGGGCCAACGTCCTGACTTTC. This gives the protein CASSKDSGANVLTF.

V is TRBV7-2 and J is TRBJ1-1, with D possibly being TRBD1 (6 bases). Trimming removed 5 bases at V and 0 bases at J, with 13 bases between. The CDR3 has 15 amino acids. CDR1 and CDR2 (germline): SGHTA, FQGNSA. CDR3 amino acids: CASSPDRTMNTEAFF. CDR3 bases: TGTGCCAGCAGCCCGGACAGAACCATGAACACTGAAGCTTTCTTT.

The chain carries TRBV7-3 and TRBJ2-7; TRBD2 matches 11 bases. Germline V gene sequence: CDR1 SGHTA, CDR2 FQGTGA. This CDR3 comprises 14 residues. Trimming removed 5 bases from V and 6 bases from J; junction bases left unmatched: 6. CDR3 in DNA: TGTGCCAGCAGCCGTAATAGCGGGAGGGGCGAGCAGTACTTC. Translation gives CASSRNSGRGEQYF.

J is TRBJ2-7 and V is TRBV28; D unresolved. Trimming left V 2 bases short and J 2 bases short, with 10 bases between. CDR1 and CDR2 (germline): MDHEN, SYDVKM. The CDR3 contains 14 residues. Here the CDR3 reads CASSLGQVTYEQYF. CDR3 bases: TGTGCCAGCAGTTTAGGGCAGGTGACCTACGAGCAGTACTTC.

The chain is built from TRBV10-3 and TRBJ2-7, with TRBD1 matching over 8 bases. Germline V CDR1 and CDR2: ENHRY, SYGVKD. The ends lost 10 bases at V and 4 bases at J; junction bases unmatched: 15. The CDR3 length is 15 residues. The CDR3 nucleotides read TGTGCCACCGAAGGGTGGGACAGGATCTTATACGAGCAGTACTTC. Amino acids: CATEGWDRILYEQYF.

This chain uses TRBV5-1 with TRBJ1-4, with D tentatively TRBD1 (6 bases). The CDR3 spans 15 residues. V lost 4 bases, J lost 7 bases, and 17 bases lay in between. In germline, CDR1 is SGHRS, CDR2 YFSETQ. CDR3 bases: TGCGCCAGCAGCCCGGGAGGGGGGGATCGTGAAAAACTGTTTTTT. This gives the protein CASSPGGGDREKLFF.

V usage is TRBV5-4 and J usage is TRBJ1-3; D is unclear. V shed 4 bases and J shed 0 bases, with 11 bases lying between them. CDR1 and CDR2 from the germline V gene are SGHNT and YYREEE (reference sequence). The CDR3 runs to 15 residues. This CDR3 reads CASSQTPDSGNTIYF. In DNA, the CDR3 is TGTGCCAGCAGCCAGACACCGGACTCTGGAAACACCATATATTTT.

The V and J genes are TRBV5-1 and TRBJ2-1, with 13 bases that match TRBD2. The CDR3 spans 14 residues. Unmatched junction bases numbered 10, after V lost 4 bases and J lost 15 bases. The germline CDR1 and CDR2 sequences are SGHRS and YFSETQ. CDR3: CASSTGLAGELPFF. In DNA, the CDR3 is TGCGCCAGCAGCACCGGACTAGCGGGAGAGTTGCCGTTCTTC.

The rearrangement joins TRBV10-2 to TRBJ2-7; D unresolved. The CDR3 spans 14 residues. V was cut by 2 bases and J by 4 bases, with 12 bases left in between. Germline lookup yields CDR1 WSHSY and CDR2 SAAADI. CDR3 loop: CASSEGLNRYEQYF. The CDR3 DNA reads as TGCGCCAGCAGTGAGGGTCTAAACCGATACGAGCAGTACTTC.

This sequence joins TRBV28 and TRBJ2-3; 7 bases align to TRBD2. The germline V gene encodes CDR1 MDHEN and CDR2 SYDVKM. V was pared by 6 bases and J by 7 bases, with 4 bases of the junction left unmatched. The CDR3 runs 12 residues. CDR3 sequence reads: CASSMGGNTQYF. CDR3 sequence (DNA): TGTGCCAGCAGCATGGGAGGGAATACGCAGTATTTT.

The chain couples TRBV6-2 or TRBV6-3 to TRBJ1-6; TRBD1 might be the D (5 bases). V lost 2 bases and J lost 7, with 12 bases in between. CDR3 length equals 15 residues. The germline V gene has CDR1 MNHEY and CDR2 SVGEGT. The CDR3: CASSYGLRGNSPLHF. CDR3 DNA: TGTGCCAGCAGTTACGGGCTCCGGGGGAATTCACCCCTCCACTTT.

The J gene is TRBJ2-3, the V gene TRBV11-2; no clear D gene. This CDR3 is built from 14 residues. V shed 5 bases and J shed 0 bases, with 9 bases lying between them. Germline V gene sequence: CDR1 SGHAT, CDR2 FQNNGV. CDR3 DNA: TGTGCCAGCAGCCCAAGCTATAGCACAGATACGCAGTATTTT. Translating it yields CASSPSYSTDTQYF.

The CDR3 sequence: CASSRGGENTGELFF. The CDR3 DNA reads as TGTGCCAGCAGCCGAGGGGGCGAGAACACCGGGGAGCTGTTTTTT. The V call is TRBV7-3, the J call TRBJ2-2; 7 bases align to TRBD1. J lost 1 base, V lost 5 bases, and 4 bases had no gene match. Per germline, CDR1 SGHTA and CDR2 FQGTGA. The CDR3 length is 15 residues.

This chain connects TRBV6-5 to TRBJ2-7; D ambiguous. V was pared by 6 bases and J by 3 bases, with 9 bases between. Per the germline V gene, CDR1 is MNHEY and CDR2 is SVGAGI. CDR3 length: 12 amino acids. CDR3 region: CASRSEGYEQYF. The CDR3 DNA is TGTGCCAGCAGATCGGAAGGCTACGAGCAGTACTTC.

This clone showed up just a few times. The CDR3, as DNA: TGTGCCAGCAGGACAGGGGAGCGGGACACCGGGGAGCTGTTTTTT. It codes for CASRTGERDTGELFF. J is TRBJ2-2 and V is TRBV28; TRBD1 aligns across 8 bases. This CDR3 contains 15 residues. Germline trimming cut 6 bases from V and 3 bases from J; bases unmatched to any gene: 6. From germline, CDR1 is MDHEN and CDR2 SYDVKM.

The chain carries TRBV5-1 and TRBJ2-7; D ambiguous. The CDR3 totals 12 residues. CDR1 and CDR2 (germline): SGHRS, YFSETQ. Trimming stripped 3 bases from V and 3 bases from J, with 7 bases between. The CDR3 DNA sequence: TGCGCCAGCAGCTCCAACAACTACGAGCAGTACTTC. Its translation: CASSSNNYEQYF.

The chain recombines TRBV2 with TRBJ1-5; D gene ambiguous. The CDR3 length is 11 residues. Trimming left V 3 bases short and J 9 bases short, with 6 bases between. The germline gives CDR1 SNHLY, CDR2 FYNNEI. The CDR3 here is CASSDRGPQHF. The CDR3 DNA reads TGTGCCAGCAGTGACCGAGGGCCCCAGCATTTT.